A selection of T cell receptor beta chains follows, all from one sample in a study of PD-1 and CTLA-4 blockade in melanoma. This table comes from immunoSEQ multiplex PCR, and its TCRdb copy is limited to in-frame clones, with some not included. The sample yields almost 30,000 clones, approximately 91% seen once. The specimen was CD8+ T cells from peripheral blood, collected before anti-PD-1 treatment. Source of these receptors: a human donor with melanoma. CDR3s include the opening cysteine and the closing phenylalanine or tryptophan. A D gene is named only where the DNA matches it firmly. Size is omitted from some rows. Given values are once, few, many or a class for expanded clones.

clone_size	v_call	d_call	j_call	cdr3_aa	cdr3_nt
NA	TRBV2	TRBD1	TRBJ2-5	CASRETGGYETQYF	TGTGCCAGCAGGGAGACAGGGGGATACGAGACCCAGTACTTC
few	TRBV19	NA	TRBJ1-5	CASKLGKGNQPQHF	TGTGCCAGTAAGTTAGGGAAGGGCAATCAGCCCCAGCATTTT
NA	TRBV5-4	TRBD1	TRBJ1-1	CASYFNGAGGNTEAFF	TGTGCCAGCTACTTTAACGGGGCAGGGGGGAACACTGAAGCTTTCTTT
NA	TRBV6-6	TRBD1	TRBJ1-2	CASSPRPMTGGVYGYTF	TGTGCCAGCAGTCCGCGGCCTATGACAGGGGGCGTCTATGGCTACACCTTC
NA	TRBV3-1/TRBV3-2	TRBD2	TRBJ2-2	CASSQDSLGLVLTGELFF	TGTGCCAGCAGCCAAGATTCCCTGGGACTAGTATTAACTGGGGAGCTGTTTTTT
NA	TRBV6-5	NA	TRBJ1-5	CASSPGRVDQPQHF	TGTGCCAGCAGTCCGGGACGGGTTGATCAGCCCCAGCATTTT
NA	TRBV29-1	NA	TRBJ1-1	CSVGAGLMGTEAFF	TGCAGCGTTGGGGCAGGGTTAATGGGCACTGAAGCTTTCTTT
NA	TRBV10-3	NA	TRBJ1-5	CAISESWGNQPQHF	TGTGCCATCAGTGAGTCGTGGGGGAATCAGCCCCAGCATTTT
NA	TRBV5-1	TRBD1	TRBJ2-3	CASSLGQSTQYF	TGCGCCAGCAGCCTGGGACAGTCGACGCAGTATTTT
NA	TRBV7-9	NA	TRBJ1-2	CASSLDGSYGYTF	TGTGCCAGCAGCTTAGACGGGAGCTATGGCTACACCTTC
NA	TRBV5-4	NA	TRBJ2-5	CASSPGGGRQETQYF	TGTGCCAGCAGCCCGGGGGGCGGAAGGCAAGAGACCCAGTACTTC
NA	TRBV7-9	NA	TRBJ2-2	CASSSHKTGELFF	TGTGCCAGCAGCTCGCACAAGACCGGGGAGCTGTTTTTT
NA	TRBV6-6	TRBD1	TRBJ2-3	CASSSRDSRTDTQYF	TGTGCCAGCAGTTCCAGGGACAGCCGCACAGATACGCAGTATTTT
NA	TRBV6-4	NA	TRBJ1-1	CASSDREGGNTEAFF	TGTGCCAGCAGTGATAGGGAAGGCGGGAACACTGAAGCTTTCTTT
NA	TRBV6-5	TRBD1	TRBJ1-2	CASSPWTGSYGYTF	TGTGCCAGCAGCCCATGGACAGGGTCCTATGGCTACACCTTC
NA	TRBV7-9	TRBD1	TRBJ2-7	CASSPRPGQGPYEQYF	TGTGCCAGCAGCCCCCGGCCGGGACAGGGTCCCTACGAGCAGTACTTC
once	TRBV7-9	NA	TRBJ1-2	CASSLVEGFDYGYTF	TGTGCCAGCAGCTTAGTGGAGGGCTTCGACTATGGCTACACCTTC
NA	TRBV9	NA	TRBJ2-5	CASSANPRDTQETQYF	TGTGCCAGCAGCGCCAACCCCCGGGACACTCAAGAGACCCAGTACTTC